A single sample gave rise to the 15 T cell receptor beta chains below, sequenced in a study of blood T cell repertoires in COVID-19. Sequencing used immunoSEQ multiplex PCR; TCRdb keeps in-frame clones, though not all of them. Here the sample spans around 200,000 clones, 70% to 90% being singletons. Sequencing was done on a sample of peripheral blood. These receptors were obtained from a man between 60 and 75 years old with acute or convalescent COVID-19.

J is TRBJ2-1 and V is TRBV29-1, with 10 bases lining up with TRBD2. CDR3 length: 15 residues. V was clipped by 8 bases and J by 0 bases; unmatched bases: 7. The germline gives CDR1 SQVTM, CDR2 ANQGSEA. The DNA of the CDR3 is TGCAGCTTGGAAGGGACTAGCGCCTCCTACAATGAGCAGTTCTTC. Protein sequence: CSLEGTSASYNEQFF.

The V call is TRBV5-6, the J call TRBJ2-1; the match to TRBD2 covers 9 bases. Trimming cost V 0 bases and J 2 bases; bases outside gene matches: 9. Germline V gene lookup returns CDR1 SGHDT and CDR2 YYEEEE. This CDR3 is 18 amino acids long. The CDR3 region has the DNA TGTGCCAGCAGCTTGGTTCGGGCAGCGGGAGGCGCCTACAATGAGCAGTTCTTC. This encodes CASSLVRAAGGAYNEQFF. The variable domain in full, with the rest retrieved from reference TRBV5-6 and TRBJ2-1, is DAGVTQSPTHLIKTRGQQVTLRCSPKSGHDTVSWYQQALGQGPQFIFQYYEEEERQRGNFPDRFSGHQFPNYSSELNVNALLLGDSALYLCASSLVRAAGGAYNEQFFGPGTRLTVL.

This chain joins TRBV14 and TRBJ1-6, with 9 bases fitting TRBD1. The length of the CDR3 is 14 residues. V was pared by 4 bases and J by 8 bases, with 3 bases of the junction left unmatched. CDR1 SGHDN and CDR2 FVKESK come from the germline V gene. The CDR3 sequence: CASSRQGGHSPLHF. CDR3 nucleotides: TGTGCCAGCAGCCGACAGGGGGGGCATTCACCCCTCCACTTT.

The chain couples TRBV13 to TRBJ2-7, with D perhaps TRBD1 (5 bases). The germline V and J ends were trimmed by 5 bases and 3 bases, with 14 bases remaining between them. Germline values: CDR1 PRHDT, CDR2 FYEKMQ (reference sequence). The CDR3 runs to 14 residues. CDR3 coding DNA: TGTGCCAGCAGCCCCAATAACAGGTTCTACGAGCAGTACTTC. Translation: CASSPNNRFYEQYF. The variable domain in full, with the rest retrieved from reference TRBV13 and TRBJ2-7, is AAGVIQSPRHLIKEKRETATLKCYPIPRHDTVYWYQQGPGQDPQFLISFYEKMQSDKGSIPDRFSAQQFSDYHSELNMSSLELGDSALYFCASSPNNRFYEQYFGPGTRLTVT.

The rearrangement uses TRBV18 and TRBJ1-2; 7 positions agree with TRBD1. Trimming removed 3 bases from V and 4 bases from J; junction bases left unmatched: 5. The CDR3 consists of 14 residues. Germline CDR1 is KGHSH and CDR2 is LQKENI. In DNA, the CDR3 is TGTGCCAGCTCACCCGGGACAGAGTTCTATGGCTACACCTTC. It is translated as CASSPGTEFYGYTF.

This chain uses TRBV5-1 with TRBJ1-2; TRBD1 matches 8 bases. The CDR3 extends over 16 amino acids. CDR1 is SGHRS, CDR2 YFSETQ, per germline. Trimming cost V 3 bases and J 0 bases; bases outside gene matches: 7. As DNA, the CDR3 is TGCGCCAGCAGCTCCGGACAGGGTGTTTCTAACTATGGCTACACCTTC. It yields the protein CASSSGQGVSNYGYTF.

The chain couples TRBV5-1 to TRBJ2-1, with 13 bases lining up with TRBD2. V lost 4 bases, J lost 2 bases, and 3 bases stayed unmatched. Germline V CDR1 and CDR2: SGHRS, YFSETQ. The CDR3 loop spans 16 amino acids. Written as DNA, the CDR3 is TGCGCCAGCAGCGGGGGACTAGCGGGAACCTACAATGAGCAGTTCTTC. Amino acids: CASSGGLAGTYNEQFF.

This clone was detected many times. V usage is TRBV7-9 and J usage is TRBJ2-3; 9 nucleotides agree with TRBD2. Looked up from germline, CDR1 is SEHNR and CDR2 is FQNEAQ (reference sequence). The J segment lost 2 bases and the V segment lost 3 bases, leaving 6 bases of the junction unmatched. The CDR3 has 16 amino acids. The CDR3 region has the DNA TGTGCCAGCAGCTTCCCTAGCGGGGTTACCACAGATACGCAGTATTTT. Its translation: CASSFPSGVTTDTQYF. Full variable domain (rest looked up from reference TRBV7-9 and TRBJ2-3): DTGVSQNPRHKITKRGQNVTFRCDPISEHNRLYWYRQTLGQGPEFLTYFQNEAQLEKSRLLSDRFSAERPKGSFSTLEIQRTEQGDSAMYLCASSFPSGVTTDTQYFGPGTRLTVL.

This sequence joins TRBV7-8 and TRBJ1-3; 12 bases are a match to TRBD1. The CDR3 totals 15 residues. V was clipped by 6 bases and J by 4 bases; unmatched bases: 4. The germline gives CDR1 SGHVS, CDR2 FQNEAQ. The CDR3 reads CASRGTGGAGNTIYF. The CDR3 nucleotides read TGTGCCAGCAGGGGGACAGGGGGCGCGGGAAACACCATATATTTT.

The chain couples TRBV6-4 to TRBJ2-1, with 7 bases fitting TRBD2. Germline CDR1 reads MRHNA; CDR2 reads SNTAGT. The V segment lost 5 bases and the J segment 4 bases; nucleotides outside the gene matches: 11. The CDR3 consists of 16 residues. The CDR3 is CASSPYGAGQYNEQFF. DNA for the CDR3: TGTGCCAGCAGTCCCTACGGAGCGGGGCAATACAATGAGCAGTTCTTC.

The CDR3 spells CASSSSGANTGELFF. The CDR3 DNA follows: TGTGCCAGCAGCTCCAGCGGGGCGAACACCGGGGAGCTGTTTTTT. This chain uses TRBV7-2 with TRBJ2-2; 7 bases are shared with TRBD2. The trim removed 4 bases at V and 0 bases at J, leaving 2 bases unmatched. The CDR3 has 15 amino acids. Germline assignment: CDR1 SGHTA and CDR2 FQGNSA.

The chain couples TRBV9 to TRBJ2-7; D might be TRBD2 (6 bases). The V and J ends lost 3 bases and 7 bases respectively, with 17 bases between them. This CDR3 spans 14 amino acids. CDR1 is SGDLS, CDR2 YYNGEE, per germline. CDR3 sequence (DNA): TGTGCCAGCAGCGCCCGTCCCGGAGGGGCTGAGCAGTACTTC. Translating gives CASSARPGGAEQYF.

The genes are TRBV28 and TRBJ2-5; D not certain. The CDR3 totals 14 residues. V was shortened by 8 bases and J by 0 bases, with 13 bases between the two germline ends. Germline-derived CDR1 and CDR2 are MDHEN and SYDVKM. The CDR3 bases are TGTGCCAGCCGCGGAATTCAGTACCAAGAGACCCAGTACTTC. Translation: CASRGIQYQETQYF.

This clone turned up a few times. The CDR3 bases are TGTGCCAGCAGCTTATATGTCACCGGGGAGCTGTTTTTT. Translation: CASSLYVTGELFF. The chain combines TRBV7-2 with TRBJ2-2; D is unclear. CDR1 is SGHTA and CDR2 is FQGNSA in the germline V gene. The CDR3 loop spans 13 amino acids. V was clipped by 2 bases and J by 4 bases, with 5 bases between them. The complete variable domain, with remaining parts taken from reference TRBV7-2 and TRBJ2-2, reads GAGVSQSPSNKVTEKGKDVELRCDPISGHTALYWYRQSLGQGLEFLIYFQGNSAPDKSGLPSDRFSAERTGGSVSTLTIQRTQQEDSAVYLCASSLYVTGELFFGEGSRLTVL.

V and J are TRBV27 and TRBJ1-1; a possible D gene is TRBD1 (6 bases). CDR3 size: 14 residues. Trimming shortened V by 10 bases and J by 6 bases, and 21 bases separated the two germline ends. Germline values: CDR1 MNHEY, CDR2 SMNVEV (reference sequence). The CDR3 reads CATSKGGAGSEAFF. Here the CDR3 DNA reads TGTGCCACCTCTAAGGGGGGGGCCGGCTCTGAAGCTTTCTTT.